Below are 11 T cell receptor beta chains sequenced from a single sample in a study of cytomegalovirus exposure and HLA in healthy donors. PCR employed 60 Vbeta and 13 Jbeta primers. Method: immunoSEQ multiplex PCR; TCRdb's copy keeps in-frame clones and lacks some. The data contain roughly 200,000 clones, roughly four fifths of them singletons. The sample comprised PBMCs. These receptors were obtained from a man in his fifties in good health and CMV-seronegative.

The rearrangement uses TRBV14 and TRBJ1-2; TRBD1 is a possible D gene (6 bases). The CDR3 is 13 residues long. The germline V gene encodes CDR1 SGHDN and CDR2 FVKESK. Trimming removed 6 bases from V and 4 bases from J, with 12 bases in between. CDR3 region: CASSHRDVYGYTF. CDR3 coding DNA: TGTGCCAGCAGTCACAGGGACGTCTATGGCTACACCTTC.

The sample holds one count of this clone. This rearrangement joins TRBV9 to TRBJ1-1; D is undetermined. The CDR3 runs 14 residues. Trimming shortened V by 4 bases and J by 1 base, and 11 bases separated the two germline ends. The V gene's germline CDR1 is SGDLS and CDR2 YYNGEE. The CDR3 DNA reads TGTGCCAGCAGCCTAAGTCTCCCGAACACTGAAGCTTTCTTT. Amino acids: CASSLSLPNTEAFF.

This clone was seen just once. The chain is built from TRBV7-2 and TRBJ2-2; D remains ambiguous. In germline, CDR1 is SGHTA, CDR2 FQGNSA. The CDR3 has 15 amino acids. Deletions cut 2 bases from V and 4 bases from J, with 11 bases between. CDR3 nucleotide sequence: TGTGCCAGCAGCTTAAGAAACTCTGGCACCGGGGAGCTGTTTTTT. This codes for CASSLRNSGTGELFF.

The CDR3 DNA is TGTGCCAGCAGCTTTCTTCCCCCCGGGGATGAGCAGTTCTTC. Protein sequence: CASSFLPPGDEQFF. The rearrangement uses TRBV5-7 and TRBJ2-1; a weak D match, TRBD2 (5 bases). TRBV5-7 falls under the ORF class, with uncertain function. Trimming removed 2 bases at V and 8 bases at J, with 14 bases between. This CDR3 region has 14 residues.

The V gene is TRBV19, the J gene TRBJ1-5, with D possibly being TRBD1 (5 bases). The germline V and J ends were trimmed by 0 bases and 4 bases, with 16 bases remaining between them. The CDR3 extends over 17 amino acids. Germline V gene lookup returns CDR1 LNHDA and CDR2 SQIVND (reference sequence). The CDR3 loop is CASSIDFGKTDNQPQHF. CDR3 bases: TGTGCCAGTAGTATAGATTTTGGGAAGACAGATAATCAGCCCCAGCATTTT.

The V call is TRBV2, the J call TRBJ2-5; TRBD1 is a possible D gene (5 bases). With 11 bases removed from V and 5 bases from J, the gap between germline ends came to 18 bases. The germline CDR1 and CDR2 sequences are SNHLY and FYNNEI. This CDR3 spans 13 amino acids. CDR3 loop: CADTLGPGETQYF. The CDR3 nucleotides are TGTGCCGATACGCTGGGGCCAGGGGAGACCCAGTACTTC.

The chain joins TRBV7-2 to TRBJ1-4; 9 nucleotides align to TRBD1. The junction had 5 bases not matched to a gene; V was cut back by 4 bases and J by 5 bases. From germline, CDR1 is SGHTA and CDR2 FQGNSA. This CDR3 region has 15 residues. As DNA, the CDR3 is TGTGCCAGCAGCTATACCGGGACAGGGAATGAAAAACTGTTTTTT. Translated: CASSYTGTGNEKLFF. Drawing the rest from reference TRBV7-2 and TRBJ1-4, the complete variable domain is GAGVSQSPSNKVTEKGKDVELRCDPISGHTALYWYRQSLGQGLEFLIYFQGNSAPDKSGLPSDRFSAERTGGSVSTLTIQRTQQEDSAVYLCASSYTGTGNEKLFFGSGTQLSVL.

The chain carries TRBV6-5 and TRBJ1-1; possibly TRBD1 for D (6 bases). The V gene lost 1 base and the J gene lost 5 bases, with 14 bases spanning the gap. This CDR3 has 15 amino acids. The V gene's germline CDR1 is MNHEY and CDR2 SVGAGI. The CDR3 is CASSYYRSRGTEAFF. CDR3 DNA sequence: TGTGCCAGCAGTTACTACCGATCAAGGGGGACTGAAGCTTTCTTT.

The chain employs TRBV7-3 and TRBJ2-1; maybe TRBD2 (5 bases). This CDR3 is 15 amino acids long. With 5 bases removed from V and 0 bases from J, the gap between germline ends came to 11 bases. Germline V gene data show CDR1 as SGHTA and CDR2 as FQGTGA. The DNA of the CDR3 is TGTGCCAGCAGCCCCCGAGAGGGCTCCTACAATGAGCAGTTCTTC. Protein product: CASSPREGSYNEQFF.

The chain has TRBV4-1 and TRBJ1-1; D perhaps matches TRBD1 (6 bases). CDR1 and CDR2 (germline): MGHRA, YSYEKL. The V and J ends lost 4 bases and 1 base respectively, with 16 bases between them. The length of the CDR3 is 16 residues. CDR3: CASSPSDRTKNTEAFF. DNA of the CDR3: TGCGCCAGCAGCCCCTCGGACAGAACGAAGAACACTGAAGCTTTCTTT.

CDR3 residues: CASSYGGGQGNQPQHF. The DNA for the CDR3 is TGTGCCAGCAGTTACGGGGGGGGGCAGGGCAATCAGCCCCAGCATTTT. The V gene is TRBV6-6, the J gene TRBJ1-5, with D maybe TRBD1 (6 bases). The ends were cut back, 2 bases at V and 2 bases at J, with 13 bases in the middle. Germline V gene data show CDR1 as MNHNY and CDR2 as SVGAGI (reference sequence). The CDR3 runs 16 residues.